The 12 T cell receptor beta chains below come from one sample, sequenced in a study of CD4 T cell repertoires in COVID-19. Assay used: immunoSEQ multiplex PCR; TCRdb lists only in-frame clones, some missing. Here the sample spans about 75,000 clones, 83% being singletons. The sequencing here drew on CD4+ T cells from peripheral blood, taken after recovery from COVID-19. The receptors derive from a human donor who had COVID-19.

The V and J genes are TRBV6-4 and TRBJ1-1; unclear D gene. The CDR3 has 13 amino acids. V dropped 6 bases and J dropped 6 bases, with 14 bases sitting between them. Germline V gives CDR1 MRHNA, CDR2 SNTAGT. The CDR3 DNA reads as TGTGCCAGCAGCAACACCGAGGGCGCTGAAGCTTTCTTT. Translating it yields CASSNTEGAEAFF.

The chain joins TRBV18 to TRBJ1-1; D remains ambiguous. V was cut by 3 bases and J by 1 base, with 6 bases left in between. This CDR3 is built from 13 residues. From germline, CDR1 is KGHSH and CDR2 LQKENI. The CDR3 sequence is CASSPSSNTEAFF. The CDR3 nucleotides read TGTGCCAGCTCACCCAGCTCGAACACTGAAGCTTTCTTT. The full variable domain, rest sourced from reference TRBV18 and TRBJ1-1, is NAGVMQNPRHLVRRRGQEARLRCSPMKGHSHVYWYRQLPEEGLKFMVYLQKENIIDESGMPKERFSAEFPKEGPSILRIQQVVRGDSAAYFCASSPSSNTEAFFGQGTRLTVV.

The genes are TRBV6-1 and TRBJ2-3; D remains unclear. The CDR3 spans 13 residues. Looked up from germline, CDR1 is MNHNS and CDR2 is SASEGT. V was trimmed by 0 bases and J by 6 bases, leaving 7 bases between them. CDR3 protein: CASSEARRDTQYF. CDR3 bases: TGTGCCAGCAGTGAAGCGCGTAGGGATACGCAGTATTTT.

The gene calls are TRBV5-1 and TRBJ2-2; 10 nucleotides match TRBD1. The CDR3 consists of 16 residues. CDR1 is SGHRS, CDR2 YFSETQ, per germline. Losses at the gene ends were 4 bases for V and 6 bases for J; bases not matched to a gene: 9. The CDR3 region is CASSRMTGGTAGELFF. CDR3 nucleotides: TGCGCCAGCAGCAGAATGACAGGGGGCACGGCCGGGGAGCTGTTTTTT.

This chain uses TRBV30 with TRBJ1-1; tentative D call: TRBD1 (6 bases). V was clipped by 4 bases and J by 0 bases, with 15 bases between them. Looked up from germline, CDR1 is GTSNPN and CDR2 is SVGIG (reference sequence). The CDR3 length is 15 residues. The CDR3 nucleotides read TGTGCCTGGATGGTGGGGGCAGGCCTGAACACTGAAGCTTTCTTT. This translates into CAWMVGAGLNTEAFF.

As regards this clone: Other DNA sequences within the sample encode an identical CDR3. V gene TRBV6-5 combines with J gene TRBJ1-5; tentative D call: TRBD1 (6 bases). Germline CDR1 MNHEY, CDR2 SVGAGI. V gave up 6 bases and J gave up 4 bases, with 7 bases separating them. The CDR3 has 12 residues. This CDR3 is CASRQGNQPQHF. The CDR3 DNA follows: TGTGCCAGCAGACAGGGTAATCAGCCCCAGCATTTT.

This clone was picked up one time. The chain is built from TRBV19 and TRBJ1-4; TRBD1 aligns across 7 bases. The CDR3 spans 13 residues. Trimming at V came to 7 bases and at J to 6 bases, leaving 5 bases not matched to a gene. Germline V gene lookup returns CDR1 LNHDA and CDR2 SQIVND (reference sequence). CDR3 sequence (DNA): TGTGCCAGTACTGACAGGGCGGATGAAAAACTGTTTTTT. Amino acid sequence: CASTDRADEKLFF.

The chain couples TRBV6-5 to TRBJ1-2, with D unclear. Germline V gives CDR1 MNHEY, CDR2 SVGAGI. The ends were cut back, 7 bases at V and 7 bases at J, with 16 bases in the middle. The CDR3 has 13 residues. As DNA, the CDR3 is TGTGCCAGCACCGAACGGACGGCCGCTGGCTACACCTTC. Translating gives CASTERTAAGYTF.

The V gene is TRBV5-1, the J gene TRBJ1-1; 11 nucleotides line up with TRBD1. The CDR3 is 14 amino acids. The junction had 10 bases not matched to a gene; V was cut back by 7 bases and J by 8 bases. The V gene's germline CDR1 is SGHRS and CDR2 YFSETQ. The CDR3: CASALDRDRGEAFF. CDR3 DNA: TGCGCCAGCGCCTTAGACCGGGACAGGGGGGAAGCTTTCTTT.

The gene calls are TRBV30 and TRBJ2-3; maybe TRBD2 (5 bases). The V end was cut by 4 bases, the J end by 2 bases, with 7 bases between. Germline-derived CDR1 and CDR2 are GTSNPN and SVGIG (reference sequence). CDR3 size: 12 residues. This CDR3 is CAWTRVTDTQYF. CDR3 coding DNA: TGTGCCTGGACGCGGGTCACAGATACGCAGTATTTT.

The rearrangement uses TRBV5-1 and TRBJ2-5; D may be TRBD2 (6 bases). V was shortened by 2 bases and J by 5 bases, with 19 bases between the two germline ends. CDR1 and CDR2 (germline): SGHRS, YFSETQ. The CDR3 extends over 16 amino acids. In DNA, the CDR3 is TGCGCCAGCAGCTTCGGTACTAGCATGATGAGGGAGACCCAGTACTTC. Its translation is CASSFGTSMMRETQYF.

This CDR3 is CASGETSGSLSEQFF. DNA for the CDR3: TGTGCCAGCGGGGAGACTAGCGGGAGTCTTAGTGAGCAGTTCTTC. V is TRBV27 and J is TRBJ2-1, with 12 nucleotides matching TRBD2. Germline V CDR1 and CDR2: MNHEY, SMNVEV (reference sequence). CDR3 length: 15 amino acids. The V segment lost 8 bases and the J segment 9 bases; nucleotides outside the gene matches: 11.